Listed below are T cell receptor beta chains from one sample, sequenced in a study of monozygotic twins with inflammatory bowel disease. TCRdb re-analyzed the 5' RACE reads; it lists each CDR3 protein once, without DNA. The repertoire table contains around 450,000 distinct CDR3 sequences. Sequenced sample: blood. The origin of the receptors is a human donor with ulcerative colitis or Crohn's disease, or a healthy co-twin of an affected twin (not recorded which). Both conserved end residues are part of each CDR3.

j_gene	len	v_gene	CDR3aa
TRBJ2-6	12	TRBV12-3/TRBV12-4	CASTWGGNVLTF
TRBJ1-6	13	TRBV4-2	CASSQEIGSPLHF
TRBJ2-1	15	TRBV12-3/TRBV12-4	CASRISGGLYNEQFF
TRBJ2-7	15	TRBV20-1	CSANGLGRSTYEQYF
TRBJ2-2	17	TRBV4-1	CASSHTSGQGRKGELFF
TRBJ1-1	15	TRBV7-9	CASSPRQVGNTEAFF
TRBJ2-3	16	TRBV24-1	CATSDSDDPRWDTQYF
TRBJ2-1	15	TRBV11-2	CASSSTSGAYNEQFF
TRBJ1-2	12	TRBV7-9	CASSQINYGYTF
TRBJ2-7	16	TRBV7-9	CASSSRESGSTGEQYF
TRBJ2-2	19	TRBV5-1	CASSLEGLRTGGFTGELFF
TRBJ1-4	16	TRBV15	CATSRVGTGDGEKLFF
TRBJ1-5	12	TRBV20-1	CSARQSNQPQHF
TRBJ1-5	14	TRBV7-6	CASSGTGGGQPQHF
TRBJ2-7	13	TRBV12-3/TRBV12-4	CASSFPGGAEQYF
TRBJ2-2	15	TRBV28	CASMGDSINTGELFF
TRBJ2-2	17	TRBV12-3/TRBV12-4	CASSSRVAVVNTGELFF
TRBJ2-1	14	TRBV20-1	CSAFGGSSYNEQFF
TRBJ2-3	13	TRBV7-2	CASSLIWGDTQYF
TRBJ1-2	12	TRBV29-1	CSVVNVNYGYTF
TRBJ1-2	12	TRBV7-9	CASRARNYGYTF
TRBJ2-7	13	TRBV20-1	CSARGLAVYEQYF
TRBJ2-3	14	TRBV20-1	CSAVGGGEGDTQYF
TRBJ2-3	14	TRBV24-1	CATSAYGGTDTQYF
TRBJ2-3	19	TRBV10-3	CAISGGGRTTLDFTDTQYF
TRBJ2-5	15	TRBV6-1	CASSGGLHGGETQYF
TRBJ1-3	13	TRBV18	CASSPNPGNTIYF
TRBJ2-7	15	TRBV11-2	CASSLVRGVPYEQYF
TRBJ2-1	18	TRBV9	CASSVELAGGVSYNEQFF
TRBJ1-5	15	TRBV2	CASSWTGVSNQPQHF
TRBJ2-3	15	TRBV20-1	CSARDPQGSADTQYF
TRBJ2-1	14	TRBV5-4	CAFFGQGINNEQFF
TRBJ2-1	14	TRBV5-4	CASSLDWVGNEQFF
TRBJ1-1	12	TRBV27	CASKQGSTEAFF
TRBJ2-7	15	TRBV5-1	CASSLATGYTYEQYF
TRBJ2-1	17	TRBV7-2	CASSLRGSPLSYNEQFF
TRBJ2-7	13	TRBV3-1	CASSQRSPYEQYF
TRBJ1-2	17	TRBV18	CASSPPGQGSSNYGYTF
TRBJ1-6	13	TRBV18	CASSPIGDSPLHF
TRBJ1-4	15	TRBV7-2	CASSPGSTGAEKLFF
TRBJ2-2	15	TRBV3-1	CASSHFGQGGGEQFF
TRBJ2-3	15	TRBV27	CASNTLGAPLGTQYF
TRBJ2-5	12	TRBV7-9	CASSLDTETQYF
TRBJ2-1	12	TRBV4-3	CASSQDMNEQFF
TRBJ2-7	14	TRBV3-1	CATGRTGRSYEQYF
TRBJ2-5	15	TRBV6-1	CASSHTTSGSETQYF
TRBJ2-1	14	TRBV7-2	CASSLKLLVDEQFF
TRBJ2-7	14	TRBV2	CASLTSGSSSEQYF
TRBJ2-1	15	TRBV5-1	CASSLGGTGSNEQFF
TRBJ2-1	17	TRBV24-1	CATSDSRLAGVYNEQFF
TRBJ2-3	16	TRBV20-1	CSAGGVGGPSTDTQYF
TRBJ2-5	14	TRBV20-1	CSARDGRFVETQYF
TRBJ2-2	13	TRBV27	CASSLSADGELFF
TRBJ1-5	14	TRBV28	CASSPSDRNQPQHF
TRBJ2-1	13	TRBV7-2	CASSLRLYNEQFF
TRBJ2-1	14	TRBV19	CASSMASGRTEQFF
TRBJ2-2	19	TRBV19	CASSIDLGLRTASTGELFF